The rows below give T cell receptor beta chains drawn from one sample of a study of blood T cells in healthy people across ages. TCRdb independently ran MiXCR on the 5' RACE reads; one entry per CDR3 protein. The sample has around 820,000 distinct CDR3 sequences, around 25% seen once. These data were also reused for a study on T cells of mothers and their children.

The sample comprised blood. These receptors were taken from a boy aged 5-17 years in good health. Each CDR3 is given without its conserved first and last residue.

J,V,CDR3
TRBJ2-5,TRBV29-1,SGQTAIQETQY
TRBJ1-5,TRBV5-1,ASSLVSGGNQPQH
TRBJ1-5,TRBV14,ASRYGYPGYSNQPQH
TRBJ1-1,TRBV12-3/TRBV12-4,ASRATGDAEAF
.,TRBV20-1,SADLAGLDNEQF
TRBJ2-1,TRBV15,ATSRLGTGGGNEQF
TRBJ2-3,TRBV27,ASSAHSGGTDTQY
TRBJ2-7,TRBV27,ASRLAGVGYEQY
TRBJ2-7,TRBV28,ASSTPGAGSYEQY
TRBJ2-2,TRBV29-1,SVSAAGRAVTGELF
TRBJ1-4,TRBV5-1,ASSLYNGADEKLF
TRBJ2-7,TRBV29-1,SVKTGERFYEQY
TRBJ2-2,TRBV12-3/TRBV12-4,ASSFMGAGELF
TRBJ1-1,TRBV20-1,SARLGSVNTEAF
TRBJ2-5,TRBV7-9,ASSLDVRAQETQY
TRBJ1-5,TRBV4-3,ASSPGTHSNQPQH
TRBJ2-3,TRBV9,ASSADGSVRGGDTQY
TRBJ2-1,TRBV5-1,ASSPRLAGGPNEQF
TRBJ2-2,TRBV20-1,SAREWATGELF
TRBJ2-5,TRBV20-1,SARDHGGAGETQY
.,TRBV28,ASSLTHHEQY
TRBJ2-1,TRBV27,ASSLSAGARSIEQF
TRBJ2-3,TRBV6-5,ASSYMTSRPTITDTQY
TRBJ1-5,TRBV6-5,ASSYSGGDQPQH
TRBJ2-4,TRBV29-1,SVDNREWNIQH
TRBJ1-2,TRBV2,ASQGMTGRYGYT
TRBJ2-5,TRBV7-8,ASSLGPGTSGEETQY
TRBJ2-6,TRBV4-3,ASSQGFLSGANVLT
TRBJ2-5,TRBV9,ASSVRGGAQETQY
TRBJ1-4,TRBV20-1,SARDKDGGKEKLF
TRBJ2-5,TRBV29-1,SVVKIRRQGLGETQY
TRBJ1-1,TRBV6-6,ASSYGHEAF
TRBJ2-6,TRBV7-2,ASPKDSLYSGANVLT
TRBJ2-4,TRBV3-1,ASSHQLLRLAGGGAKNIQY
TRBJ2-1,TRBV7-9,ASSQEAGPRSNEQF